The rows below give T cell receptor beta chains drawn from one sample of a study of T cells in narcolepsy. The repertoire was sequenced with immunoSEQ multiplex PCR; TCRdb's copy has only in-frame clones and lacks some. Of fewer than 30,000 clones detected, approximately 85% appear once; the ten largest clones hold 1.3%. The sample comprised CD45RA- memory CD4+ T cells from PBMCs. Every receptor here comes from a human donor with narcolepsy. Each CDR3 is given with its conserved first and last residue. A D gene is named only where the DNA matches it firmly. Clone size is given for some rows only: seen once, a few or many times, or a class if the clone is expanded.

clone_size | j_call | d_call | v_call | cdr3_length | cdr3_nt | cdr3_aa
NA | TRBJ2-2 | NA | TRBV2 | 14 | TGTGCCAGCAGTTACGGGGCGAACACCGGGGAGCTGTTTTTT | CASSYGANTGELFF
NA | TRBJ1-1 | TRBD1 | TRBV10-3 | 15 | TGTGCCATCAGCGGGAAGACAGGGGAGGGCACTGAAGCTTTCTTT | CAISGKTGEGTEAFF
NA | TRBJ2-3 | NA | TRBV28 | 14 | TGTGCCAGCAGTATCCCCTCCAGCACAGATACGCAGTATTTT | CASSIPSSTDTQYF
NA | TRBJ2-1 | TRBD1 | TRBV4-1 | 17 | TGCGCCAGCAGCCAAGAGGGGACAGGGTCGGCCTACAATGAGCAGTTCTTC | CASSQEGTGSAYNEQFF
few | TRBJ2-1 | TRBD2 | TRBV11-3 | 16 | TGTGCCAGCAGCTTATACGGCGGGAGGGATGACAATGAGCAGTTCTTC | CASSLYGGRDDNEQFF
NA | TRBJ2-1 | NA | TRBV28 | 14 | TGTGCCAGCAGCCGCGGGCAGGACCAAAATGAGCAGTTCTTC | CASSRGQDQNEQFF
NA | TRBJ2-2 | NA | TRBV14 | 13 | TGTGCCAGCAGCCAAGTAAACACCGGGGAGCTGTTTTTT | CASSQVNTGELFF
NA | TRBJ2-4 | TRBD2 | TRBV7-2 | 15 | TGTGCCAGCAGCTTAGTCGGGGGGATCTTAAACATTCAGTACTTC | CASSLVGGILNIQYF
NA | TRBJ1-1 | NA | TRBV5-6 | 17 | TGTGCCAGCAGCTTGGGAGAGAACAGGCTTCAGGGCACTGAAGCTTTCTTT | CASSLGENRLQGTEAFF
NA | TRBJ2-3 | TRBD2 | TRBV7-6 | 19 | TGTGCCAGCAGCTTGCTGCCGGGAGGGCTAGGGGGAAGCACAGATACGCAGTATTTT | CASSLLPGGLGGSTDTQYF
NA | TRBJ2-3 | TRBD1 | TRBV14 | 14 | TGTGCCAGCAGCCGGGACAGGTCCACAGATACGCAGTATTTT | CASSRDRSTDTQYF
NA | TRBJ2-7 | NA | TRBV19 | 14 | TGTGCCAGTAGTATAAAAGTTAGCTCCTACGAGCAGTACTTC | CASSIKVSSYEQYF
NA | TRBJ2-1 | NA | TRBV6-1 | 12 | TGTGCCAGCAGCTATAATCGGGATGAGCAGTTCTTC | CASSYNRDEQFF
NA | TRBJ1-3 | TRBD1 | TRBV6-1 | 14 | TGTGCCAGCAGTGTAGGGACAGATGGAAACACCATATATTTT | CASSVGTDGNTIYF
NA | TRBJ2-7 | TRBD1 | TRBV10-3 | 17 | TGTGCCATCAGTGGGGTTGGCTCGGGACAGGGGGCCTACGAGCAGTACTTC | CAISGVGSGQGAYEQYF
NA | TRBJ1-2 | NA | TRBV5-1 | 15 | TGCGCCAGCAGCCTCGGGGTAGAGGTAAACTATGGCTACACCTTC | CASSLGVEVNYGYTF
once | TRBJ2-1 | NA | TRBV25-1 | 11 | TGTGCCAGCAGTGAATACGATGAGCAGTTCTTC | CASSEYDEQFF
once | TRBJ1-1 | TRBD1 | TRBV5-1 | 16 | TGCGCCAGCAGCTTGTTTTGGAAAGGGGGCACCACTGAAGCTTTCTTT | CASSLFWKGGTTEAFF
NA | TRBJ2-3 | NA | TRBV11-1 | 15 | TGTGCCAGCAGCCTCTGGGCAGGCAACACAGATACGCAGTATTTT | CASSLWAGNTDTQYF
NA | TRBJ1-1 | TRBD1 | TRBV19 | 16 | TGTGCCAGTAGAACCGGGACCGGGACAGGGGTCACTGAAGCTTTCTTT | CASRTGTGTGVTEAFF
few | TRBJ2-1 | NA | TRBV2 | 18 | TGTGCCAGCAGCCCCGGTCATACAGGGAGTGGCTTGGGCAATGAGCAGTTCTTC | CASSPGHTGSGLGNEQFF
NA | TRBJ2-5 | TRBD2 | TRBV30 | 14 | TGTGCCTGGAATAGTATTTCTAGCGGTCAGACCCAGTACTTC | CAWNSISSGQTQYF
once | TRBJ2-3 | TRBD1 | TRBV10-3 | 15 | TGTGCCATCAGTGGGCCGGGACAGGGGGCAGATACGCAGTATTTT | CAISGPGQGADTQYF
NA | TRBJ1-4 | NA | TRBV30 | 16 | TGTGCCTGGAGTGTACGGGCAGGGGCAACTAATGAAAAACTGTTTTTT | CAWSVRAGATNEKLFF
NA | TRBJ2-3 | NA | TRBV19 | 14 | TGTGCCAGTAGTATGGGGCAAGGCACAGATACGCAGTATTTT | CASSMGQGTDTQYF
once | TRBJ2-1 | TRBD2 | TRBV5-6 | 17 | TGTGCCAGCAGCTTGGGACTAGCGCAGAGCTCCTACAATGAGCAGTTCTTC | CASSLGLAQSSYNEQFF
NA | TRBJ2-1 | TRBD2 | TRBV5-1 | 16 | TGCGCCAGCAGCTCAGTAGCGGGAGCGATCTACAATGAGCAGTTCTTC | CASSSVAGAIYNEQFF
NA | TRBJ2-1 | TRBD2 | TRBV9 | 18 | TGTGCCAGCAGCCCCGCGGGAGTGCCCCCTGGTGGCTACAATGAGCAGTTCTTC | CASSPAGVPPGGYNEQFF
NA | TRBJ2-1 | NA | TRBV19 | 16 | TGTGCCAGTCGCAGGGAAGGAAGGGGCTCCTACAATGAGCAGTTCTTC | CASRREGRGSYNEQFF
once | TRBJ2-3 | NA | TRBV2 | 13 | TGTGCCAGCAGTACTCAAGTCGGGGATACGCAGTATTTT | CASSTQVGDTQYF
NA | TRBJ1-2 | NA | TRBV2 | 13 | TGTGCCAGCAGTGCGGACAAACAGGGAGGCTACACCTTC | CASSADKQGGYTF
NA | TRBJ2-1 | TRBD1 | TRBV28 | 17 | TGTGCCAGCGTTCCTCCACTGCGGGACAGGGGGCTTGATGAGCAGTTCTTC | CASVPPLRDRGLDEQFF
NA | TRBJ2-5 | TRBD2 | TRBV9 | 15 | TGTGCCAGCAGCCCAAGGACTAGCGGTGCGGAGACCCAGTACTTC | CASSPRTSGAETQYF
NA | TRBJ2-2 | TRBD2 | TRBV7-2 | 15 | TGTGCCAGCAGCCAAATAGCGGGAGGGGTCGGGGAGCTGTTTTTT | CASSQIAGGVGELFF
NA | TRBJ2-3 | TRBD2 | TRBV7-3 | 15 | TGTGCCAGCAGTCAATCTAGCGGCAACACAGATACGCAGTATTTT | CASSQSSGNTDTQYF
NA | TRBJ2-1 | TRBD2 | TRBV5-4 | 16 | TGTGCCAGCAGCTTGGAGGCTAGCGGGAGAGTCAATGAGCAGTTCTTC | CASSLEASGRVNEQFF
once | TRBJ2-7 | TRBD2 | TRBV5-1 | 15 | TGCGCCAGCAGCCCCGGACTAGCGGGAGTAGGAGAGCAGTACTTC | CASSPGLAGVGEQYF
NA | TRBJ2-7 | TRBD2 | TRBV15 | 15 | TGTGCCACCAGCAAACTCGGAGCGGGAGAGGGGGAGCAGTACTTC | CATSKLGAGEGEQYF
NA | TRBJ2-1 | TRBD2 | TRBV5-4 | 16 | TGTGCCAGCAGCTCGGAAGCGGGAACCTCCTACAATGAGCAGTTCTTC | CASSSEAGTSYNEQFF
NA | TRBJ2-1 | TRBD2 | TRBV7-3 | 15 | TGTGCCAGCAGTCCGTCTAGCGGCTTTTACAATGAGCAGTTCTTC | CASSPSSGFYNEQFF
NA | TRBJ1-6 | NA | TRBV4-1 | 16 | TGCGCCAGCAGCCAAGCCCATGGAAGAGGAAATTCACCCCTCCACTTT | CASSQAHGRGNSPLHF
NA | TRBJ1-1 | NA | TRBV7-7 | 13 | TGTGCCAGCAGCCAACAGGAGAACACTGAAGCTTTCTTT | CASSQQENTEAFF
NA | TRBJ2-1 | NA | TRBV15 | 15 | TGTGCCACCAGCAGGGCGGCCCTCTCGTCTGGGGAGCAGTTCTTC | CATSRAALSSGEQFF
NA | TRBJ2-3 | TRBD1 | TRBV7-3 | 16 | TGTGCCAGCAGCTCCGGGACAGGGGGGCAATTGGATACGCAGTATTTT | CASSSGTGGQLDTQYF
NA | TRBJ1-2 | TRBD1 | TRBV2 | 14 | TGTGCCAGGACGTACGAGGAGCAGGGGGAAGGTTACACCTTC | CARTYEEQGEGYTF
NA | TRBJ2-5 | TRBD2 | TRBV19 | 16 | TGTGCCAGTAGCAAAGCCGGGACTAGCGGGTGGGAGACCCAGTACTTC | CASSKAGTSGWETQYF
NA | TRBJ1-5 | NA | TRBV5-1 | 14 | TGCGCCAGCAGCTTGGGAGGGAACAATCAGCCCCAGCATTTT | CASSLGGNNQPQHF
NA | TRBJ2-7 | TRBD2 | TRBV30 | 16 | TGTGCCTGGAGGGAGGGGCGGGAGGAATGGTCCTACGAGCAGTACTTC | CAWREGREEWSYEQYF
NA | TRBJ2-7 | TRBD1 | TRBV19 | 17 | TGTGCCAGTAGTACCCTACTCCGGGACAGGGGCCGCTACGAGCAGTACTTC | CASSTLLRDRGRYEQYF
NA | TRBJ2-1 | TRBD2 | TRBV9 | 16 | TGTGCCAGCAGCCCGCGACTAGCGGGAGGGTACAATGAGCAGTTCTTC | CASSPRLAGGYNEQFF